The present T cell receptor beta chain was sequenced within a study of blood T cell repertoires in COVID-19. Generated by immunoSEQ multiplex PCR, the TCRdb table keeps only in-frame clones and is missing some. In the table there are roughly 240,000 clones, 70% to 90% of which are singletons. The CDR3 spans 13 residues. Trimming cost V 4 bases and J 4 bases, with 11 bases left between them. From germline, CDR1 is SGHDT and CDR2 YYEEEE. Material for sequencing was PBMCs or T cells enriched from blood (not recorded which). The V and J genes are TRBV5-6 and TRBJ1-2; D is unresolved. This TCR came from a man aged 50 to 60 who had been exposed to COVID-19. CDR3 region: CASSENSIYGYTF. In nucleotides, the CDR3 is TGTGCCAGCAGCGAGAATTCTATCTATGGCTACACCTTC.